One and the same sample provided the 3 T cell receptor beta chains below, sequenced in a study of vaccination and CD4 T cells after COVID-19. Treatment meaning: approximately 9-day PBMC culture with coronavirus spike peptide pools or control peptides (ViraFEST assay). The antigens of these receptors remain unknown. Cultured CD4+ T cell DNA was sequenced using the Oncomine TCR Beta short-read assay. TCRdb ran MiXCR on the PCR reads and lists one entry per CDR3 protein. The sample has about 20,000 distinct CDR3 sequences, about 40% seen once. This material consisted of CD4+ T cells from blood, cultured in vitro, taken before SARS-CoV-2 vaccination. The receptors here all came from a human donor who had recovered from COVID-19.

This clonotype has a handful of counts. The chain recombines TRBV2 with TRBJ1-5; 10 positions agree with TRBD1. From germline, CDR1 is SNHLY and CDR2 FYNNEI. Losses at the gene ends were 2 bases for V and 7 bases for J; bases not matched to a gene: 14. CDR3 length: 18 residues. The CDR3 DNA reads TGTGCCAGCAGTGAATTCAAGTCAATTGTGACAGGGGGCCAGCCCCAGCATTTT. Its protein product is CASSEFKSIVTGGQPQHF.

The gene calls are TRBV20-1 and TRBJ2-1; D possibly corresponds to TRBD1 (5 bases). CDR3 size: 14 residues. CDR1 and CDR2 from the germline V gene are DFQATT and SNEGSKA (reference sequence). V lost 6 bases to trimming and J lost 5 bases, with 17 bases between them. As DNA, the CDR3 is TGCAGTGCGAGAAATAGGGGCGCGGACAATGAGCAGTTCTTC. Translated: CSARNRGADNEQFF.

Here the CDR3 reads CASSRSVGAENTEAFF. CDR3 coding DNA: TGTGCCAGCTCGCGCTCCGTGGGGGCAGAGAACACTGAAGCTTTCTTT. The chain carries TRBV18 and TRBJ1-1, with D tentatively TRBD1 (6 bases). The germline gives CDR1 KGHSH, CDR2 LQKENI. With 6 bases removed from V and 1 base from J, the gap between germline ends came to 18 bases. The CDR3 consists of 16 residues.